The source of this T cell receptor (beta chain) is a study of blood T cell repertoires in COVID-19. Study information: From the United States, Italy and Spain came samples of acute and convalescent COVID-19.

The method was immunoSEQ multiplex PCR; TCRdb's version includes in-frame clones alone and lacks a portion of them. The profile covers roughly 360,000 clones, with roughly 80% appearing a single time and about 4.9% taken by the ten largest. The table lists this clone with a count of one. CDR3 length: 15 amino acids. The ends were cut back, 0 bases at V and 0 bases at J, with 9 bases in the middle. Germline V CDR1 and CDR2: SGHRS, YFSETQ. Participant reports of clinical history set cohort assignment. The V and J genes are TRBV5-1 and TRBJ1-1; D possibly corresponds to TRBD1 (5 bases). Material: PBMCs or T cells enriched from blood (not recorded which). This receptor was taken from a woman in her forties or fifties who had recovered from COVID-19. CDR3 DNA sequence: TGCGCCAGCAGCTTGGGACAGAACATGAACACTGAAGCTTTCTTT. Protein: CASSLGQNMNTEAFF.